This entry concerns a single T cell receptor beta chain. Its antigen is unidentified. The time point was: baseline, week 1 (first vaccination visit). Specified treatment: pre-vaccination baseline after standard-of-care therapy. This entry comes from a study of a mutant IDH1 vaccine in newly diagnosed glioma. Whole-study context: The earlier regimen, radiotherapy, temozolomide, or both, was most often both. Study-level results: Overall, 93.3% of patients had vaccine-induced immune responses.

Profiled with immunoSEQ multiplex PCR; TCRdb holds only in-frame clones, not every one. The sample has about 68,000 clones; 75% to 85% are singletons. CDR1 is SGHAT and CDR2 is FQNNGV in the germline V gene. CDR3 length equals 13 residues. V gave up 3 bases and J gave up 8 bases, with 13 bases separating them. The source of this sequence is a man between 50 and 59 years old with glioma. The material sequenced was PBMCs, taken from a glioma patient treated with radiotherapy, temozolomide or both. V and J are TRBV11-2 and TRBJ1-1; D remains ambiguous. This chain's CDR3 is CASSFTEDLEAFF. The CDR3 DNA reads TGTGCCAGCAGCTTTACAGAGGACCTCGAAGCTTTCTTT.